This TCR beta chain stems from a study of shared clonotypes between healthy human individuals. Study at large: CD4 naive and memory got three plates each, CD8 naive two, CD8 memory one.

Per germline, CDR1 SGHDN and CDR2 FVKESK. Unmatched junction bases numbered 16, after V lost 2 bases and J lost 7 bases. This CDR3 has 18 residues. The method was immunoSEQ multiplex PCR; TCRdb's version includes in-frame clones alone and lacks a portion of them. This sample carries about 1.5 million clones, 95% to 99% of them seen once, and the ten largest clones take less than 0.55%. It was into CD45RA+ naive and CD45RA-negative memory subsets that the CD4+ cells were split. The J gene is TRBJ2-1, the V gene TRBV14; 8 positions agree with TRBD2. The material sequenced was naive CD4+ T cells sorted from blood. This sample's subset: CD45RA+ positively selected. The receptor comes from a man aged 30 to 45 in good health. CDR3 sequence reads: CASSQKGLAAGGHNEQFF. CDR3 DNA sequence: TGTGCCAGCAGCCAAAAGGGGCTCGCGGCGGGAGGCCATAATGAGCAGTTCTTC.